This TCR beta chain was captured by sequencing in a study of shared clonotypes between healthy human individuals. Study-wide points: With several donors compared, around 5% of naive CD4 clonotypes were shared.

Trimming took 6 bases from V and 6 from J, leaving 9 bases between them. Looked up from germline, CDR1 is MGHDK and CDR2 is SYGVNS. This CDR3 has 12 amino acids. On this clone: What it binds is not known.

Some clones are missing from TCRdb's copy, which holds only in-frame ones; the method was immunoSEQ multiplex PCR. The sample records hundreds of thousands of clones, about three quarters being singletons. Material: memory CD4+ T cells sorted from blood. The subset is: CD45RA-negative fraction. V usage is TRBV25-1 and J usage is TRBJ2-1; D might be TRBD2 (6 bases). This receptor was obtained from a woman aged 30 to 39 in good health. CDR3 DNA: TGTGCCAGCAGGGGAGGATTCAATGAGCAGTTCTTC. Translation gives CASRGGFNEQFF.